These 30 T cell receptor beta chains were sequenced from one sample in a study of blood T cell repertoires in COVID-19. Here immunoSEQ multiplex PCR was the method, and the copy in TCRdb shows in-frame clones only, minus some. Of 110,000 to 150,000 clones listed, 70% to 90% are singletons. Material: peripheral blood. The receptors were gathered from a man in his 70s with acute or convalescent COVID-19.

This chain connects TRBV19 to TRBJ2-2; 14 bases agree with TRBD2. Looked up from germline, CDR1 is LNHDA and CDR2 is SQIVND (reference sequence). The CDR3 runs 16 residues. V shed 5 bases and J 8 bases; nucleotides not matched to a gene: 7. CDR3 loop: CASSAPGLAGVGELFF. For the CDR3, the DNA is TGTGCCAGTAGTGCTCCGGGACTAGCGGGAGTGGGGGAGCTGTTTTTT.

The chain couples TRBV12-3 or TRBV12-4 to TRBJ1-1; D is uncertain. Trimming pared 6 bases from V and 7 bases from J, leaving 9 bases between. The CDR3 length is 11 residues. The CDR3 loop reads CASRREGEAFF. The CDR3 coding sequence is TGTGCCAGCAGGCGGGAGGGTGAAGCTTTCTTT.

The chain uses TRBV5-1 and TRBJ1-1; 9 bases are a match to TRBD1. V lost 0 bases, J lost 4 bases, and 4 bases stayed unmatched. CDR1 is SGHRS and CDR2 is YFSETQ in the germline V gene. The CDR3 has 15 residues. CDR3 residues: CASSLAGQGVTEAFF. CDR3 sequence (DNA): TGCGCCAGCAGCTTGGCGGGACAGGGAGTCACTGAAGCTTTCTTT.

The chain links TRBV5-4 to TRBJ2-5; the match to TRBD1 covers 7 bases. CDR1 SGHNT and CDR2 YYREEE come from the germline V gene (reference sequence). The CDR3 has 15 amino acids. The V gene end was trimmed by 1 base and the J gene end by 5 bases; junction bases not matched to a gene: 8. CDR3 sequence: CASSLRTGEGETQYF. The CDR3 DNA is TGTGCCAGCAGCTTGAGGACAGGAGAGGGGGAGACCCAGTACTTC. Full variable domain (rest looked up from reference TRBV5-4 and TRBJ2-5): ETGVTQSPTHLIKTRGQQVTLRCSSQSGHNTVSWYQQALGQGPQFIFQYYREEENGRGNFPPRFSGLQFPNYSSELNVNALELDDSALYLCASSLRTGEGETQYFGPGTRLLVL.

This chain joins TRBV5-4 and TRBJ2-3; maybe TRBD2 (6 bases). Germline-derived CDR1 and CDR2 are SGHNT and YYREEE (reference sequence). This CDR3 region has 14 residues. Trimming shortened V by 4 bases and J by 5 bases, and 14 bases separated the two germline ends. The CDR3 here is CASSVGSLGDTQYF. Written as DNA, the CDR3 is TGTGCCAGCAGCGTCGGGAGCCTGGGAGATACGCAGTATTTT.

The chain carries TRBV24-1 and TRBJ2-5, with D perhaps matching TRBD2 (6 bases). V dropped 6 bases and J dropped 5 bases, with 15 bases sitting between them. CDR1 KGHDR and CDR2 SFDVKD come from the germline V gene. This CDR3 has 14 residues. Written as DNA, the CDR3 is TGTGCCACCAGTTCGGCTAGCGAGGGGGAGACCCAGTACTTC. It is translated as CATSSASEGETQYF.

This clone was counted only a few times. The rearrangement joins TRBV2 to TRBJ1-2; 7 nucleotides align to TRBD1. The CDR3 length is 17 residues. Germline V CDR1 and CDR2: SNHLY, FYNNEI. Trimming cost V 1 base and J 4 bases; bases outside gene matches: 12. CDR3 region: CASSEVGRRGHSYGYTF. CDR3 bases: TGTGCCAGCAGTGAAGTTGGACGGAGGGGGCATAGCTATGGCTACACCTTC.

The chain couples TRBV6-5 to TRBJ1-1; tentatively, D is TRBD1 (6 bases). The CDR3 length is 14 residues. V was trimmed by 4 bases and J by 2 bases, leaving 11 bases between them. Per the germline V gene, CDR1 is MNHEY and CDR2 is SVGAGI. The chain's CDR3 is CASSSLGGNTEAFF. The CDR3 DNA is TGTGCCAGCAGTTCCCTAGGGGGTAACACTGAAGCTTTCTTT.

This rearrangement joins TRBV28 to TRBJ2-5, with 10 bases that match TRBD2. V lost 1 base, J lost 5 bases, and 10 bases stayed unmatched. This CDR3 contains 17 residues. Germline V gene lookup returns CDR1 MDHEN and CDR2 SYDVKM. Written as DNA, the CDR3 is TGTGCCAGCAGTTTATCGCGGCTAGCGGGAGATCGGGAGACCCAGTACTTC. It is translated as CASSLSRLAGDRETQYF.

This clone was observed a handful of times. The rearrangement uses TRBV11-2 and TRBJ2-5; 10 nucleotides align to TRBD2. The CDR3 sequence is 16 residues long. After removal of 2 bases from V and 5 bases from J, the junction contained 8 bases not matched to a gene. Germline values: CDR1 SGHAT, CDR2 FQNNGV. The CDR3: CASSLQAGGPWETQYF. In DNA, the CDR3 is TGTGCCAGCAGCTTACAAGCGGGGGGGCCCTGGGAGACCCAGTACTTC. The variable domain in full, with the rest retrieved from reference TRBV11-2 and TRBJ2-5, is EAGVAQSPRYKIIEKRQSVAFWCNPISGHATLYWYQQILGQGPKLLIQFQNNGVVDDSQLPKDRFSAERLKGVDSTLKIQPAKLEDSAVYLCASSLQAGGPWETQYFGPGTRLLVL.

The V call is TRBV11-2, the J call TRBJ2-1, with TRBD1 matching over 7 bases. The trim removed 5 bases at V and 2 bases at J, leaving 3 bases unmatched. The germline CDR1 and CDR2 sequences are SGHAT and FQNNGV. The CDR3 runs 14 residues. CDR3 sequence: CASSAGTAYNEQFF. CDR3 DNA sequence: TGTGCCAGCAGCGCCGGGACAGCCTACAATGAGCAGTTCTTC.

This chain links TRBV28 with TRBJ2-3; 10 bases agree with TRBD2. CDR3 length: 16 amino acids. V was clipped by 6 bases and J by 3 bases; unmatched bases: 9. CDR1 is MDHEN and CDR2 is SYDVKM in the germline V gene. DNA for the CDR3: TGTGCCAGCAGCCCCACGCTAGCGGGAGTAACAGATACGCAGTATTTT. Translating it yields CASSPTLAGVTDTQYF.

This chain uses TRBV9 with TRBJ2-7, with 12 bases identical to TRBD2. Per the germline V gene, CDR1 is SGDLS and CDR2 is YYNGEE. Losses at the gene ends were 3 bases for V and 3 bases for J; bases not matched to a gene: 4. The CDR3 has 15 residues. In DNA, the CDR3 is TGTGCCAGCAGCGAGACTAGCGGGGGTTACTACGAGCAGTACTTC. Translated: CASSETSGGYYEQYF. Supplemented by reference TRBV9 and TRBJ2-7, the full variable domain reads DSGVTQTPKHLITATGQRVTLRCSPRSGDLSVYWYQQSLDQGLQFLIQYYNGEERAKGNILERFSAQQFPDLHSELNLSSLELGDSALYFCASSETSGGYYEQYFGPGTRLTVT.

This sequence joins TRBV5-5 and TRBJ2-1; the match to TRBD1 covers 9 bases. J lost 9 bases, V lost 3 bases, and 19 bases had no gene match. The CDR3 loop spans 18 amino acids. The germline V gene encodes CDR1 SGHKS and CDR2 YYEKEE (reference sequence). The CDR3 region has the DNA TGTGCCAGCAGCTGGGGTCGTCGTCGACAGGGGGAAAGAGGTGAGCAGTTCTTC. Its translation: CASSWGRRRQGERGEQFF.

The V call is TRBV6-5, the J call TRBJ2-3, with 10 bases that match TRBD2. Germline V gene data show CDR1 as MNHEY and CDR2 as SVGAGI. After removal of 4 bases from V and 2 bases from J, the junction contained 3 bases not matched to a gene. CDR3 length: 15 residues. DNA for the CDR3: TGTGCCAGCAGTTCTAGCGGGAGTCCCACAGATACGCAGTATTTT. Translation: CASSSSGSPTDTQYF.

The chain joins TRBV6-1 to TRBJ1-2; 8 nucleotides match TRBD1. CDR1 MNHNS and CDR2 SASEGT come from the germline V gene. The CDR3 has 19 residues. Trimming took 0 bases from V and 8 from J; bases not matched to a gene: 20. CDR3 coding DNA: TGTGCCAGCAGTGAAGCCATCAGGGCAGGGGGCCTGTTAAGTACAGGCTACACCTTC. As protein: CASSEAIRAGGLLSTGYTF.

This clone was seen just once. The J gene is TRBJ2-4, the V gene TRBV6-2 or TRBV6-3; 11 bases align to TRBD2. The germline V gene encodes CDR1 MNHEY and CDR2 SVGEGT. The junction had 10 bases not matched to a gene; V was cut back by 6 bases and J by 0 bases. This CDR3 contains 18 residues. The CDR3 spells CASSQGLAGGLAKNIQYF. Written as DNA, the CDR3 is TGTGCCAGCAGCCAAGGGCTAGCGGGGGGACTAGCCAAAAACATTCAGTACTTC.

The rearrangement joins TRBV5-4 to TRBJ2-2; tentative D call: TRBD1 (6 bases). Trimming removed 0 bases at V and 4 bases at J, with 10 bases between. Looked up from germline, CDR1 is SGHNT and CDR2 is YYREEE (reference sequence). The CDR3 runs to 15 residues. CDR3 in DNA: TGTGCCAGCAGCTTGGCGCAGGGGAGCACCGGGGAGCTGTTTTTT. Amino acids: CASSLAQGSTGELFF. The complete variable domain, with remaining parts taken from reference TRBV5-4 and TRBJ2-2, reads ETGVTQSPTHLIKTRGQQVTLRCSSQSGHNTVSWYQQALGQGPQFIFQYYREEENGRGNFPPRFSGLQFPNYSSELNVNALELDDSALYLCASSLAQGSTGELFFGEGSRLTVL.

V is TRBV18 and J is TRBJ1-3; D not certain. Germline V gene lookup returns CDR1 KGHSH and CDR2 LQKENI. CDR3 length: 14 residues. V dropped 2 bases and J dropped 4 bases, with 9 bases sitting between them. The CDR3 DNA follows: TGTGCCAGCTCACCAGAGGCCTCGGGAAACACCATATATTTT. This sequence encodes CASSPEASGNTIYF.

The rearrangement links TRBV7-2 to TRBJ1-5; 11 bases match TRBD1. The CDR3 spans 15 residues. Germline CDR1 is SGHTA and CDR2 is FQGNSA. Trimming removed 5 bases from V and 7 bases from J; junction bases left unmatched: 7. CDR3 in amino acids: CASSQGTGGDQPQHF. The CDR3 region has the DNA TGTGCCAGCAGCCAAGGGACAGGGGGAGACCAGCCCCAGCATTTT.

The V and J genes are TRBV27 and TRBJ2-2; weak D call: TRBD2 (6 bases). V gave up 5 bases and J gave up 3 bases, with 13 bases separating them. CDR1 and CDR2 from the germline V gene are MNHEY and SMNVEV (reference sequence). This CDR3 is 15 amino acids long. CDR3 region: CASSRAGLDTGELFF. As DNA, the CDR3 is TGTGCCAGCAGTCGGGCGGGGTTGGACACCGGGGAGCTGTTTTTT.

This chain connects TRBV19 to TRBJ1-1, with 9 bases lining up with TRBD1. The length of the CDR3 is 17 residues. Germline V gene lookup returns CDR1 LNHDA and CDR2 SQIVND (reference sequence). The V segment lost 5 bases and the J segment 0 bases; nucleotides outside the gene matches: 10. CDR3 DNA sequence: TGTGCCAGTAGTGCCCCCCCGACAGGGGGTTTGAACACTGAAGCTTTCTTT. Its protein is CASSAPPTGGLNTEAFF.

This chain joins TRBV7-9 and TRBJ1-6; D is possibly TRBD1 (6 bases). Germline CDR1 and CDR2: SEHNR and FQNEAQ (reference sequence). V was pared by 6 bases and J by 8 bases, with 14 bases between. The CDR3 extends over 14 amino acids. CDR3 residues: CASSPQGLDSPLHF. The CDR3 DNA follows: TGTGCCAGCAGTCCTCAGGGGCTAGATTCACCCCTCCACTTT.

This sequence joins TRBV15 and TRBJ1-4; TRBD1 aligns across 7 bases. Germline V gene lookup returns CDR1 LNHNV and CDR2 YYDKDF (reference sequence). The CDR3 has 18 amino acids. Unmatched junction bases numbered 12, after V lost 5 bases and J lost 0 bases. CDR3 loop: CATSLSTGQGATNEKLFF. The CDR3 nucleotides are TGTGCCACCAGCTTATCAACGGGGCAGGGGGCAACTAATGAAAAACTGTTTTTT.

This chain uses TRBV7-9 with TRBJ2-7, with TRBD1 matching over 9 bases. This CDR3 contains 16 residues. Germline V CDR1 and CDR2: SEHNR, FQNEAQ (reference sequence). V shed 1 base and J 6 bases; nucleotides not matched to a gene: 10. The CDR3 DNA follows: TGTGCCAGCAGCTTAGGGCGAGGACAGGGGCGAATCGAGCAGTACTTC. This gives the protein CASSLGRGQGRIEQYF.

The genes are TRBV2 and TRBJ1-1; TRBD1 matches 9 bases. The germline CDR1 and CDR2 sequences are SNHLY and FYNNEI. This CDR3 has 15 residues. V trimming: 10 bases; J trimming: 4 bases; junction bases outside the gene matches: 13. The CDR3 nucleotides read TGTGCCAACCCCGCCCCCGGACAGGGGAGCACTGAAGCTTTCTTT. Translating it yields CANPAPGQGSTEAFF.

The chain joins TRBV28 to TRBJ2-3; TRBD2 matches at 10 bases. Germline lookup yields CDR1 MDHEN and CDR2 SYDVKM. V lost 4 bases, J lost 4 bases, and 2 bases stayed unmatched. CDR3 length: 14 residues. CDR3 sequence: CASSSSGSPDTQYF. The CDR3 DNA reads TGTGCCAGCAGTTCTAGCGGGAGCCCAGATACGCAGTATTTT.

Worth noting for this clone: The DNA is left out, because the CDR3 cannot be placed on it with certainty; the CDR3 is given as TCRdb lists it. This CDR3 reads CASTFARGTMNTEAFF. The chain recombines TRBV21-1 with TRBJ1-1. TRBV21-1 is flagged as a pseudogene. The CDR3 is 16 amino acids in total, end residues counted.

The rearrangement links TRBV6-5 to TRBJ1-4; the match to TRBD1 covers 8 bases. The CDR3 is 15 amino acids. V shed 2 bases and J 8 bases; nucleotides not matched to a gene: 7. Looked up from germline, CDR1 is MNHEY and CDR2 is SVGAGI. CDR3 in amino acids: CASSYGTGVGEKLFF. The CDR3 DNA is TGTGCCAGCAGTTACGGGACAGGCGTAGGGGAAAAACTGTTTTTT.

The J gene is TRBJ2-2, the V gene TRBV5-1; no firm D call. The CDR3 length is 17 residues. V lost 0 bases to trimming and J lost 9 bases, with 21 bases between them. The V gene's germline CDR1 is SGHRS and CDR2 YFSETQ. CDR3 amino acids: CASSLVGSGASDRELFF. The CDR3 DNA reads TGCGCCAGCAGCTTGGTGGGTTCCGGAGCAAGTGATCGGGAGCTGTTTTTT.